This TCR beta chain was recovered during a study of blood T cell repertoires in COVID-19. Study-wide context: Acute and convalescent COVID-19 samples came from the United States, Italy and Spain. The analysed material was cDNA or gDNA that came from T cells, B-cell-depleted T cells, or PBMCs.

Individuals drawn from approximately 22 US areas were roughly 18 to 95 years old. Each recovered donor of Cohort 3 presented with two negative PCRs, clearance, or symptom resolution. Sequenced by immunoSEQ multiplex PCR; TCRdb stores in-frame clones only, minus some. The sample has some 250,000 clones, 80% to 90% seen once. CDR1 and CDR2 from the germline V gene are LGHDT and YNNKEL (reference sequence). The CDR3 runs 16 residues. J was trimmed by 10 bases and V by 6 bases; bases with no gene match: 15. The genes are TRBV3-1 (or the pseudogene TRBV3-2) and TRBJ1-6; 7 bases match TRBD1. This TCR derives from a woman in her forties or fifties who had recovered from COVID-19. The sequenced sample consisted of PBMCs or T cells enriched from blood (not recorded which). The CDR3 bases are TGTGCCAGCAGACTAACAGGGGCCAAGGAAAGGTCACCCCTCCACTTT. Translating gives CASRLTGAKERSPLHF.